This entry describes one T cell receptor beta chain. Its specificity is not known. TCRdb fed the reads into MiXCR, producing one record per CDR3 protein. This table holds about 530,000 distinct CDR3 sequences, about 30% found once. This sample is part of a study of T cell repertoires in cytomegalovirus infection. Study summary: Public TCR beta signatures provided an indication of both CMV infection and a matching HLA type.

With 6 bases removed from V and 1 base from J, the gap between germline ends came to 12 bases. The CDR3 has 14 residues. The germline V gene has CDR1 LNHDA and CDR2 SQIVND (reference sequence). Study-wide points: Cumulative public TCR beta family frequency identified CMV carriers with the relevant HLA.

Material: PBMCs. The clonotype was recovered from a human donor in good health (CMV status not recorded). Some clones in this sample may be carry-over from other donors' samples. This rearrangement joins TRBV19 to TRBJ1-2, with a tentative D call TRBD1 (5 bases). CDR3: CASSRRTLNYGYTF. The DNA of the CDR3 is TGTGCCAGTAGCCGCCGGACACTTAACTATGGCTACACCTTC.